This T cell receptor beta chain appears in the sequencing data of a study of blood T cell repertoires in COVID-19 (dated by TCRdb to the early 2020s). In the study overall: Collaborator samples came from the United States, Italy and Spain and covered acute and convalescent phases of COVID-19. The material from the prospective study consisted of cDNA or gDNA derived from T cells, B-cell-depleted T cells, or PBMCs. Subjects who had been exposed to COVID-19, were actively infected with it, or had recovered from it provided the deeply sampled blood TCRbeta repertoires that made up the dataset. The repertoires were made available in a free public database intended to serve as a resource for research on the immune response to SARS-CoV-2. The samples were drawn from the first 160 participants of the ongoing ImmuneRACE study and from 950 to 1,500 subjects provided by 6 global collaborators. Sample metadata almost always included a de-identified subject ID, COVID-19 status, age in years and sex. Where HLA class I and class II types were available, the types were taken from metadata supplied by the sample provider, not from assay-based typing.

Spanning cysteine to phenylalanine, the CDR3 consists of 13 amino acids. CDR3 DNA only is kept here, 39 bases in frame from base 1. V ends up 6 bases short and J 8 bases short, with an unmatched junction base count of 6. Reading the germline V gene gives CDR1 SGHTA and CDR2 FQGTGA. TCRbeta CDR3 regions were amplified from genomic DNA using the immunoSEQ Assay, a bias-controlled multiplex PCR. The original methods were these. The number of nucleated cells in each sample was estimated from the amplification of reference gene primers within the assay. To quantify the absolute abundance of each unique TCRbeta CDR3 rearrangement, sequence reads were collapsed and filtered. For each sample, productive Simpson clonality was calculated by taking the square root of Simpson's diversity index across productive rearrangements. The clones in this table, taken by TCRdb from immuneACCESS, are in-frame only. Not every clone is retained; where verified, under half of the shortfall comes from an unresolved V gene, and the cause of the rest is unknown. The V and J calls and clone size were taken over from that table, and D and trimming were inferred from the DNA. Recorded for this sample are around 260,000 clones; approximately 81% of them occurred a single time. The ten largest make up around 4% of the sample.

About this clone itself: The specificity of this receptor is unknown. No clone much larger than this one lies a single base away; base qualities are absent.

Broader findings and caveats from the paper: How much clinical and demographic metadata was included differed by source and by participant, and the metadata was provided uncurated.

Each collaborating institution followed its own protocols to collect whole blood in K2EDTA tubes. For TCRbeta analysis, collaborators shipped samples in one of three forms: frozen whole blood, isolated PBMCs, or DNA extracted from either of those sample types. The sequence joins TRBV7-3 to TRBJ1-2; 10 bases in between match TRBD1. Sequencing was performed on peripheral blood. The receptor was isolated from a man in his sixties with acute or convalescent COVID-19. The CDR3 loop reads CASSQDRGQGYTF. The DNA sequence is TGTGCCAGCAGTCAAGACAGGGGGCAGGGCTACACCTTC.